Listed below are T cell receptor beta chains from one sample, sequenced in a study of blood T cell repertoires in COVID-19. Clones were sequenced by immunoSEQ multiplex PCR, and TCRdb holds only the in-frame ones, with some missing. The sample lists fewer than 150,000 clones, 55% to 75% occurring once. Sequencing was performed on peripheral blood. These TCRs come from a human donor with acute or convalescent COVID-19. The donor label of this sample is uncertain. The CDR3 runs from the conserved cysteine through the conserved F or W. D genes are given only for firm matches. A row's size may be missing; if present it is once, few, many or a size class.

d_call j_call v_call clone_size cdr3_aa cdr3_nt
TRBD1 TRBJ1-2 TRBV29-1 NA CSVQGVYGYTF TGCAGCGTACAGGGGGTCTATGGCTACACCTTC
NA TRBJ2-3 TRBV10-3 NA CAIATGTSTDTQYF TGTGCCATCGCGACCGGGACTAGCACAGATACGCAGTATTTT
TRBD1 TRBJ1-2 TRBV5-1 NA CASSLGQGNYGYTF TGCGCCAGCAGCTTGGGACAGGGTAACTATGGCTACACCTTC
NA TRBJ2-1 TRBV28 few CASSSIPMTRLRDEQFF TGTGCCAGCAGTTCAATCCCGATGACCAGGCTGAGGGATGAGCAGTTCTTC
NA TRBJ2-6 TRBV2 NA CASTRDGGANVLTF TGTGCCAGCACCCGGGATGGTGGGGCCAACGTCCTGACTTTC
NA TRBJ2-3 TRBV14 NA CASGGQTTDTQYF TGTGCCAGCGGGGGCCAGACAACAGATACGCAGTATTTT
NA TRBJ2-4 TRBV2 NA CASSDRGNIQYF TGTGCCAGCAGTGACAGGGGAAACATTCAGTACTTC
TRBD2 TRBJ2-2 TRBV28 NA CASSTHAGTRGAGGELFF TGTGCCAGCAGTACTCACGCCGGGACTAGGGGGGCGGGGGGGGAGCTGTTTTTT
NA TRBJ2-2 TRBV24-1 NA CATSDREWGGELFF TGTGCCACCAGTGATCGGGAATGGGGCGGGGAGCTGTTTTTT
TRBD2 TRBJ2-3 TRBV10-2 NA CASSTSENTDTQYF TGCGCCAGCTCGACTAGCGAAAACACAGATACGCAGTATTTT
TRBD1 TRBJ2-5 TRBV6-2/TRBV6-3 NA CASSLTGGRETQYF TGTGCCAGCAGTTTAACAGGGGGCAGGGAGACCCAGTACTTC
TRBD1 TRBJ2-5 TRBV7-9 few CASSSGQGDPKETQYF TGTGCCAGCAGCTCCGGACAGGGGGACCCCAAAGAGACCCAGTACTTC
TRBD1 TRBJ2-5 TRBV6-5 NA CASSSPGQGAVETQYF TGTGCCAGCAGTTCACCGGGACAGGGGGCCGTAGAGACCCAGTACTTC
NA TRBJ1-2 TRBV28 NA CASTHKRWIRGGYTF TGTGCCAGCACCCATAAGCGATGGATTCGAGGTGGCTACACCTTC
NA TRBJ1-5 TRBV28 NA CASTPPGSRNQPQHF TGTGCCAGCACCCCCCCGGGATCGCGGAATCAGCCCCAGCATTTT
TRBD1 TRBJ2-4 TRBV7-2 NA CASSPRQGTAKNIQYF TGTGCCAGCAGCCCCCGACAGGGGACAGCCAAAAACATTCAGTACTTC
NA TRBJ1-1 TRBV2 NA CASSIRGQNTEAFF TGTGCCAGCAGTATTCGGGGACAGAACACTGAAGCTTTCTTT
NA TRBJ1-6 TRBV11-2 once CASSLETLSPLHF TGTGCCAGCAGCTTAGAGACACTTTCACCCCTCCACTTT
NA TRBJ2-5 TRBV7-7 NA CASSPHVTGKETQYF TGTGCTAGCAGCCCGCACGTTACAGGGAAAGAGACCCAGTACTTC
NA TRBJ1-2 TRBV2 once CASSGGEDYGYTF TGTGCCAGCAGTGGGGGGGAGGACTATGGCTACACCTTC
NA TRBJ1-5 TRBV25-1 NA CASSEGGAQPQHF TGTGCCAGCAGTGAAGGAGGGGCTCAGCCCCAGCATTTT
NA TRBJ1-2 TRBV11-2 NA CASSRVGDYGYTF TGTGCCAGCAGCCGGGTGGGTGACTATGGCTACACCTTC
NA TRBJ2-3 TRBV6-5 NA CASSYSALHTQYF TGTGCCAGCAGTTACTCGGCCCTCCATACGCAGTATTTT
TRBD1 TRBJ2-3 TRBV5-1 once CASSSGQGYSTDTQYF TGCGCCAGCAGCTCGGGACAGGGGTATAGCACAGATACGCAGTATTTT
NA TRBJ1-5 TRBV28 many CASSLPIGGYSNQPQHF TGTGCCAGCAGTTTACCCATAGGCGGTTATAGCAATCAGCCCCAGCATTTT
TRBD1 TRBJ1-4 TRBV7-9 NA CASTLGQNNEKLFF TGTGCCAGCACCCTGGGACAGAATAATGAAAAACTGTTTTTT
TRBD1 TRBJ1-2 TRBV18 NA CASTPGQGTYGYTF TGTGCCAGCACCCCGGGACAGGGAACCTATGGCTACACCTTC
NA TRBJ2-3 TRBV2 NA CASSVGTLATDTQYF TGTGCCAGCAGTGTGGGGACTCTCGCGACAGATACGCAGTATTTT
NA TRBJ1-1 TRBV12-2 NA CASRWGQRGCDTEAFF TGTGCAAGTCGTTGGGGACAGAGGGGGTGCGACACTGAAGCTTTCTTT
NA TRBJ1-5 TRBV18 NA CASSQGVDQPQHF TGTGCCAGCTCACAGGGGGTTGACCAGCCCCAGCATTTT
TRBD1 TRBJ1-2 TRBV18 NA CASSRQGSGYTF TGTGCCAGCTCACGACAGGGCTCCGGCTACACCTTC
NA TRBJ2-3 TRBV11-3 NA CASSLGTAPDTQYF TGTGCCAGCAGCTTAGGGACTGCTCCAGATACGCAGTATTTT
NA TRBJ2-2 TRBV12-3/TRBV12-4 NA CASSLRGRGELFF TGTGCCAGCAGTTTAAGAGGGCGAGGGGAGCTGTTTTTT
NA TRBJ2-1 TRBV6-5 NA CASTTGLLYNEQFF TGTGCCAGCACCACGGGACTTTTATACAATGAGCAGTTCTTC
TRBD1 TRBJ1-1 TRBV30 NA CAWSTGGHTEAFF TGTGCCTGGAGCACAGGGGGCCACACTGAAGCTTTCTTT
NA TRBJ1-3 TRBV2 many CASSRDISGNTIYF TGTGCCAGCAGTCGGGACATCTCTGGAAACACCATATATTTT
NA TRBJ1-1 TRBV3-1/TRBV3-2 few CASSPGQKNTEAFF TGTGCCAGCAGCCCAGGACAGAAAAACACTGAAGCTTTCTTT
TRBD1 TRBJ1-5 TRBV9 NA CASSATGGLDQPQHF TGTGCCAGCAGCGCAACAGGGGGCTTAGATCAGCCCCAGCATTTT
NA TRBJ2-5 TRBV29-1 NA CSVGGRMGETQYF TGCAGCGTTGGGGGCAGGATGGGGGAGACCCAGTACTTC
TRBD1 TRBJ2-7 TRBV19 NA CASSSADRGGEQYF TGTGCCAGTAGCTCCGCGGACAGGGGTGGGGAGCAGTACTTC
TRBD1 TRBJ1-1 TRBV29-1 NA CSVERDRDRAFF TGCAGCGTTGAACGGGACAGGGATCGAGCTTTCTTT